One sample yielded the 20 T cell receptor beta chains listed below, sequenced in a study of blood T cell repertoires in COVID-19. The repertoire was sequenced with immunoSEQ multiplex PCR; TCRdb's copy has only in-frame clones and lacks some. There are 290,000 or so clones in the sample; about 93% occur only once, and 1% to 1.3% lies in the top ten. Sample: PBMCs or T cells enriched from blood (not recorded which). These receptors originate from a woman aged 25 to 39 who had recovered from COVID-19.

The V gene is TRBV5-5, the J gene TRBJ2-3; D is possibly TRBD1 (5 bases). V gave up 1 base and J gave up 5 bases, with 14 bases separating them. Germline V gene lookup returns CDR1 SGHKS and CDR2 YYEKEE (reference sequence). The CDR3 loop spans 15 amino acids. This CDR3 is CASSLLLQGRDTQYF. The CDR3 DNA reads TGTGCCAGCAGCTTGCTTCTCCAGGGCCGAGATACGCAGTATTTT.

The V gene is TRBV19, the J gene TRBJ1-2; 9 bases map to TRBD1. Losses at the gene ends were 6 bases for V and 6 bases for J; bases not matched to a gene: 8. This CDR3 region has 14 residues. Per germline, CDR1 LNHDA and CDR2 SQIVND (reference sequence). This CDR3 reads CASSPQGDRDGYTF. CDR3 nucleotide sequence: TGTGCCAGTAGCCCCCAGGGGGACAGGGATGGCTACACCTTC.

The chain uses TRBV18 and TRBJ2-7; 14 positions agree with TRBD2. The CDR3 consists of 16 residues. The junction had 5 bases not matched to a gene; V was cut back by 3 bases and J by 4 bases. The V gene's germline CDR1 is KGHSH and CDR2 LQKENI. CDR3 bases: TGTGCCAGCTCACCGTCCGGGACTAGCGGGAGTTACGAGCAGTACTTC. It specifies CASSPSGTSGSYEQYF.

The CDR3 bases are TGTGCCAGCAGGTCTGGGACAGGGACTGGAAACACCATATATTTT. Translating it yields CASRSGTGTGNTIYF. The V and J genes are TRBV3-1 (or the pseudogene TRBV3-2) and TRBJ1-3, with 9 bases identical to TRBD1. CDR1 is LGHDT and CDR2 is YNNKEL in the germline V gene (reference sequence). The CDR3 runs 15 residues. Trimming at V came to 6 bases and at J to 2 bases, leaving 5 bases not matched to a gene.

The V and J genes are TRBV29-1 and TRBJ2-7; D may be TRBD2 (6 bases). V lost 4 bases, J lost 5 bases, and 12 bases lay in between. The CDR3 loop spans 12 amino acids. Per the germline V gene, CDR1 is SQVTM and CDR2 is ANQGSEA. CDR3 nucleotides: TGCAGCGTTGCACGGGAGCTCAACGAGCAGTACTTC. It encodes CSVARELNEQYF.

The chain combines TRBV15 with TRBJ1-1, with TRBD1 identical over 7 bases. Germline-derived CDR1 and CDR2 are LNHNV and YYDKDF (reference sequence). This CDR3 spans 15 amino acids. Germline trimming cut 1 base from V and 7 bases from J; bases unmatched to any gene: 9. CDR3 in amino acids: CATSRGETGLLEAFF. In DNA form, the CDR3 reads TGTGCCACCAGCAGAGGGGAGACAGGGCTTCTTGAAGCTTTCTTT.

The rearrangement uses TRBV19 and TRBJ1-3; D not certain. Germline V lookup: CDR1 LNHDA, CDR2 SQIVND (reference sequence). This CDR3 has 14 amino acids. The ends were cut back, 5 bases at V and 1 base at J, with 9 bases in the middle. For the CDR3, the DNA is TGTGCCAGTAGTCCCGGGTTTTCTGGAAACACCATATATTTT. Its translation is CASSPGFSGNTIYF. The entire variable domain, with the rest obtained from reference TRBV19 and TRBJ1-3, is as follows: DGGITQSPKYLFRKEGQNVTLSCEQNLNHDAMYWYRQDPGQGLRLIYYSQIVNDFQKGDIAEGYSVSREKKESFPLTVTSAQKNPTAFYLCASSPGFSGNTIYFGEGSWLTVV.

The chain links TRBV7-6 to TRBJ2-3; D remains unclear. V gave up 1 base and J gave up 3 bases, with 5 bases separating them. The length of the CDR3 is 13 residues. Germline V gene sequence: CDR1 SGHVS, CDR2 FNYEAQ. Written as DNA, the CDR3 is TGTGCCAGCAGCTTAGAACGGACAGATACGCAGTATTTT. Translating gives CASSLERTDTQYF.

The chain combines TRBV6-2 or TRBV6-3 with TRBJ2-2, with D perhaps matching TRBD2 (5 bases). The V end was cut by 2 bases, the J end by 2 bases, with 9 bases between. Germline V gene sequence: CDR1 MNHEY, CDR2 SVGEGT. The CDR3 runs 15 residues. Written as DNA, the CDR3 is TGTGCCAGCAGTTACAGCGGTGGTAACACCGGGGAGCTGTTTTTT. Its translation: CASSYSGGNTGELFF.

The J gene is TRBJ1-5, the V gene TRBV19, with D uncertain. This CDR3 has 14 residues. Trimming removed 7 bases from V and 0 bases from J, with 10 bases in between. CDR1 is LNHDA and CDR2 is SQIVND in the germline V gene (reference sequence). The CDR3: CASIMAGSNQPQHF. For the CDR3, the DNA is TGTGCCAGTATTATGGCGGGTAGCAATCAGCCCCAGCATTTT.

Turning to this clone: Distinct nucleotide sequences in the sample also encode this CDR3. The gene calls are TRBV29-1 and TRBJ1-4; 9 bases line up with TRBD1. The V and J ends lost 4 bases and 7 bases, in that order; junction bases with no gene match: 7. Germline assignment: CDR1 SQVTM and CDR2 ANQGSEA. The CDR3 has 14 residues. CDR3 sequence reads: CSVGDRVLGEKLFF. The CDR3 nucleotides read TGCAGCGTTGGGGACAGGGTTCTTGGTGAAAAACTGTTTTTT.

The CDR3 DNA reads as TGTGCCAGCTCACCAGGAGGGAGTAGGGAGCAGTTCTTC. Protein product: CASSPGGSREQFF. V and J are TRBV18 and TRBJ2-1, with a weak D call TRBD2 (6 bases). Trimming cost V 2 bases and J 10 bases, with 12 bases left between them. CDR3 length: 13 amino acids. CDR1 KGHSH and CDR2 LQKENI come from the germline V gene.

The rearrangement uses TRBV6-1 and TRBJ1-2; D gene ambiguous. The CDR3 has 15 residues. The V end lost 0 bases, the J end lost 8 bases, and 16 bases lay between the germline ends. In germline, CDR1 is MNHNS, CDR2 SASEGT. CDR3 amino acids: CASSEAPGTTEGYTF. As DNA, the CDR3 is TGTGCCAGCAGTGAAGCCCCAGGCACCACAGAGGGCTACACCTTC.

The rearrangement links TRBV18 to TRBJ2-1, with 12 bases lining up with TRBD2. The CDR3 covers 16 residues. V was clipped by 5 bases and J by 10 bases; unmatched bases: 12. Germline V gene data show CDR1 as KGHSH and CDR2 as LQKENI. The CDR3 spells CASSTGLAGGPREQFF. In nucleotides, the CDR3 is TGTGCCAGCTCAACAGGCCTAGCGGGAGGGCCGAGGGAGCAGTTCTTC.

The chain recombines TRBV5-1 with TRBJ1-4, with 7 bases aligning to TRBD1. Germline CDR1 and CDR2: SGHRS and YFSETQ. Unmatched junction bases numbered 13, after V lost 4 bases and J lost 7 bases. This CDR3 has 16 amino acids. CDR3 nucleotide sequence: TGCGCCAGCAGCCCTCGGACAGGCAGGGAGGTTGAAAAACTGTTTTTT. Protein sequence: CASSPRTGREVEKLFF.

The chain combines TRBV28 with TRBJ2-2; D call uncertain. Germline V gene data show CDR1 as MDHEN and CDR2 as SYDVKM. The CDR3 totals 12 residues. V lost 6 bases, J lost 5 bases, and 7 bases lay in between. The DNA of the CDR3 is TGTGCCAGCAGCCCCTTTACCGGGGAGCTGTTTTTT. Protein sequence: CASSPFTGELFF. The whole variable domain, remainder taken from reference TRBV28 and TRBJ2-2, is DVKVTQSSRYLVKRTGEKVFLECVQDMDHENMFWYRQDPGLGLRLIYFSYDVKMKEKGDIPEGYSVSREKKERFSLILESASTNQTSMYLCASSPFTGELFFGEGSRLTVL.

The gene calls are TRBV28 and TRBJ1-5, with TRBD1 as a possible D gene (6 bases). CDR3 length equals 15 residues. The germline V and J ends were trimmed by 3 bases and 1 base, with 10 bases remaining between them. Looked up from germline, CDR1 is MDHEN and CDR2 is SYDVKM. This CDR3 is CASSFSGVSNQPQHF. Written as DNA, the CDR3 is TGTGCCAGCAGTTTCTCAGGGGTAAGCAATCAGCCCCAGCATTTT.

The genes are TRBV10-3 and TRBJ1-3; D possibly corresponds to TRBD1 (5 bases). Germline CDR1 and CDR2: ENHRY and SYGVKD. Trimming removed 8 bases at V and 2 bases at J, with 16 bases between. The CDR3 sequence is 15 residues long. In DNA form, the CDR3 reads TGTGCCATCGGCCCGCAGGGTACCCCTGGAAACACCATATATTTT. It translates to CAIGPQGTPGNTIYF.

The V gene is TRBV5-5, the J gene TRBJ2-1; TRBD1 matches at 9 bases. Unmatched junction bases numbered 9, after V lost 4 bases and J lost 7 bases. The CDR3 runs 15 residues. Germline assignment: CDR1 SGHKS and CDR2 YYEKEE (reference sequence). This CDR3 reads CASSPDWTGVNEQFF. The CDR3 DNA reads as TGTGCCAGCAGCCCTGACTGGACAGGGGTTAATGAGCAGTTCTTC.

The chain links TRBV6-1 to TRBJ1-2, with 9 bases that match TRBD1. This CDR3 contains 16 residues. The germline V gene encodes CDR1 MNHNS and CDR2 SASEGT. Trimming at V came to 0 bases and at J to 7 bases, leaving 9 bases not matched to a gene. The CDR3 loop is CASSEAGQGRTTGYTF. In DNA, the CDR3 is TGTGCCAGCAGTGAAGCTGGACAGGGGAGAACTACTGGCTACACCTTC.